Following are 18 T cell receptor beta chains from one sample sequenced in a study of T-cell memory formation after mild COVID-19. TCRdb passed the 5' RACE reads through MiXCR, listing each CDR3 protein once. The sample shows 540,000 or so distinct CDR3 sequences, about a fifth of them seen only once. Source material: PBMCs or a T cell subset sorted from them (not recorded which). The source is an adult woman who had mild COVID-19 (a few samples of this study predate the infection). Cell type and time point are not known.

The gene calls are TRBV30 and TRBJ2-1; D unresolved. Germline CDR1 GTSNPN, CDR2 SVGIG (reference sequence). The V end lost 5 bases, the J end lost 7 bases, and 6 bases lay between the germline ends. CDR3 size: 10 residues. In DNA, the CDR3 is TGTGCCTGGGGGATTAATGAGCAGTTCTTC. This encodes CAWGINEQFF.

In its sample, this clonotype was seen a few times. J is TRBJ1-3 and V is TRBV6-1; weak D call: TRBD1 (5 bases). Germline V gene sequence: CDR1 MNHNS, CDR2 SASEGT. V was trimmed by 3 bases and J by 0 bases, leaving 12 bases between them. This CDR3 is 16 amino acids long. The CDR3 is CASSEGGATSGNTIYF. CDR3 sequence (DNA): TGTGCCAGCAGTGAGGGAGGGGCGACCTCTGGAAACACCATATATTTT.

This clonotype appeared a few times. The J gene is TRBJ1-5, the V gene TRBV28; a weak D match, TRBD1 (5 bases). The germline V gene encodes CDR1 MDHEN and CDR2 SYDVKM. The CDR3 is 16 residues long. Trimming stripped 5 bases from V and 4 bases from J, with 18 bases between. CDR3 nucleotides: TGTGCCAGCAGTCCACTTGATGGGACTGCTAATCAGCCCCAGCATTTT. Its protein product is CASSPLDGTANQPQHF. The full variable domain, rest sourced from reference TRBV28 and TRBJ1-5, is DVKVTQSSRYLVKRTGEKVFLECVQDMDHENMFWYRQDPGLGLRLIYFSYDVKMKEKGDIPEGYSVSREKKERFSLILESASTNQTSMYLCASSPLDGTANQPQHFGDGTRLSIL.

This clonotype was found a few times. CDR3 bases: TGTGCCAGCAGCCAAGGCTCAGGGTACACCGGGGAGCTGTTTTTT. This codes for CASSQGSGYTGELFF. The chain has TRBV3-1 and TRBJ2-2; tentative D call: TRBD1 (5 bases). Germline V gene sequence: CDR1 LGHDT, CDR2 YNNKEL (reference sequence). V gave up 1 base and J gave up 3 bases, with 9 bases separating them. This CDR3 spans 15 amino acids.

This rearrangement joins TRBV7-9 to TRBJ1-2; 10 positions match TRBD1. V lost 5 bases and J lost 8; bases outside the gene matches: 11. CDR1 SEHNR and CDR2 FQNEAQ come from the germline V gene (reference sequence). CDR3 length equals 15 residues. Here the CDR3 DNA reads TGTGCCAGCAGCGCACGATCCGGGACAGGGGACGGCTACACCTTC. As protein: CASSARSGTGDGYTF.

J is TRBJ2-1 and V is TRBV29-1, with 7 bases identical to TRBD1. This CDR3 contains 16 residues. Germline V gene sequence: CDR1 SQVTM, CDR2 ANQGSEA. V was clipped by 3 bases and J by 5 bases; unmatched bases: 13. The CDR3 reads CSVDATNRGVHNEQFF. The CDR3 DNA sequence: TGCAGCGTTGATGCTACTAACAGGGGCGTACACAATGAGCAGTTCTTC.

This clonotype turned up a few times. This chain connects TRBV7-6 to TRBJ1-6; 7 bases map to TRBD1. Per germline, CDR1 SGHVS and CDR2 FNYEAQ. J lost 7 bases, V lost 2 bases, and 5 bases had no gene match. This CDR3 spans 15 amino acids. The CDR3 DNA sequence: TGTGCCAGCAGCTTACGGGACAGCCAGAATTCACCCCTCCACTTT. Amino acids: CASSLRDSQNSPLHF.

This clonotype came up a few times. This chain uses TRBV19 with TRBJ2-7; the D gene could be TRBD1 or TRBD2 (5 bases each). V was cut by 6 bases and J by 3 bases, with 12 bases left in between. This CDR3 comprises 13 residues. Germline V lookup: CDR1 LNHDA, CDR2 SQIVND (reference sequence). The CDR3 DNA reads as TGTGCCAGTAGCGGGACGGTCGGCTACGAGCAGTACTTC. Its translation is CASSGTVGYEQYF.

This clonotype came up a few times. Here the CDR3 reads CASRGGRSNEQFF. The CDR3 coding sequence is TGTGCCAGCAGGGGCGGGAGAAGCAATGAGCAGTTCTTC. The rearrangement uses TRBV2 and TRBJ2-1; TRBD2 matches 7 bases. Per germline, CDR1 SNHLY and CDR2 FYNNEI. The J segment lost 6 bases and the V segment lost 6 bases, leaving 5 bases of the junction unmatched. The CDR3 contains 13 residues.

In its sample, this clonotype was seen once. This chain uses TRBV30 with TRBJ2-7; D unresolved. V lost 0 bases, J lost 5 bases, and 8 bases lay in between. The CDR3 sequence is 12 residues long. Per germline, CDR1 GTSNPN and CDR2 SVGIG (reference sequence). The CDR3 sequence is CAWSVAGDEQYF. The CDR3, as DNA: TGTGCCTGGAGTGTAGCTGGGGACGAGCAGTACTTC.

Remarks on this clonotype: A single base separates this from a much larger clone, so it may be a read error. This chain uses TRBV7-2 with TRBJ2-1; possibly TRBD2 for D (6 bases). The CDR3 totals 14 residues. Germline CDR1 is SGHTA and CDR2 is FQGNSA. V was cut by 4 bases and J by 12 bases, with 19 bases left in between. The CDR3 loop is CASSSGTWSAGQFF. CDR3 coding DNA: TGTGCCAGCAGCTCAGGGACTTGGAGTGCAGGGCAGTTCTTC. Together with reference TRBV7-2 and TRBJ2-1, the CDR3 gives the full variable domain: GAGVSQSPSNKVTEKGKDVELRCDPISGHTALYWYRQSLGQGLEFLIYFQGNSAPDKSGLPSDRFSAERTGGSVSTLTIQRTQQEDSAVYLCASSSGTWSAGQFFGPGTRLTVL.

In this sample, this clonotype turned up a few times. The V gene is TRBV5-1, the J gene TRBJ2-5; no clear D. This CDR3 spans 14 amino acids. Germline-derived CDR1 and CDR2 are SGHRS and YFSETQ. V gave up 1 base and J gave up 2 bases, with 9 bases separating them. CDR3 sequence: CASSLTGSQETQYF. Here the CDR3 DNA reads TGCGCCAGCAGCTTGACCGGGTCTCAAGAGACCCAGTACTTC. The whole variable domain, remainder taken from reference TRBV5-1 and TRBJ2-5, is KAGVTQTPRYLIKTRGQQVTLSCSPISGHRSVSWYQQTPGQGLQFLFEYFSETQRNKGNFPGRFSGRQFSNSRSEMNVSTLELGDSALYLCASSLTGSQETQYFGPGTRLLVL.

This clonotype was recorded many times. Here the CDR3 DNA reads TGTGCCAGCAGTTGGGGACTAGCCGTCAATGAGCAGTTCTTC. This sequence encodes CASSWGLAVNEQFF. The genes are TRBV12-3 or TRBV12-4 and TRBJ2-1; 9 bases match TRBD2. This CDR3 spans 14 amino acids. The ends lost 4 bases at V and 6 bases at J; junction bases unmatched: 4.

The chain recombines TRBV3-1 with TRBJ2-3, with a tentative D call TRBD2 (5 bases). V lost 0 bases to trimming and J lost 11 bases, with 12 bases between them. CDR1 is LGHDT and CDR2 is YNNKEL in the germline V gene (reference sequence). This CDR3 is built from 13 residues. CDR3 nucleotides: TGTGCCAGCAGCCAAGATCTGCGGGTCCGGCAGTATTTT. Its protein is CASSQDLRVRQYF.

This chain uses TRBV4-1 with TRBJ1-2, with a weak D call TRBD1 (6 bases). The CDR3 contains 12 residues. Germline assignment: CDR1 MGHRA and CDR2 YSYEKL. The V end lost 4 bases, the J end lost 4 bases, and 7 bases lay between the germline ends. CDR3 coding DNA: TGCGCCAGCAGCCGGGGGGCCTATGGCTACACCTTC. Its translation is CASSRGAYGYTF.

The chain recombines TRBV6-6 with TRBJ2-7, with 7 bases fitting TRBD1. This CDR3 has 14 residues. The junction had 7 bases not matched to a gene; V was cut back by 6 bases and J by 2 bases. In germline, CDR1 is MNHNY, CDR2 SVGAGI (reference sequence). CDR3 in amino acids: CASSGDSVTYEQYF. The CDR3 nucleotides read TGTGCCAGCAGCGGGGACAGCGTAACCTACGAGCAGTACTTC.

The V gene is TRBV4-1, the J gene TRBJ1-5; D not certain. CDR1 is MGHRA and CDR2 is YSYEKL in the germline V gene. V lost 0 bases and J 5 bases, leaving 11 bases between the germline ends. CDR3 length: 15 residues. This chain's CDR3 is CASSQDGTAYQPQHF. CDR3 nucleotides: TGCGCCAGCAGCCAAGACGGAACAGCCTATCAGCCCCAGCATTTT.

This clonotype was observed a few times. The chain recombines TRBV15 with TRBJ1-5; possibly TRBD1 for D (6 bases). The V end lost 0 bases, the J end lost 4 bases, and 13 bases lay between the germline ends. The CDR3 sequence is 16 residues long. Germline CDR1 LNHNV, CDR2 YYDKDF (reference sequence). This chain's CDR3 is CATSRDVPDRNQPQHF. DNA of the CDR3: TGTGCCACCAGCAGAGATGTTCCGGACAGAAATCAGCCCCAGCATTTT.